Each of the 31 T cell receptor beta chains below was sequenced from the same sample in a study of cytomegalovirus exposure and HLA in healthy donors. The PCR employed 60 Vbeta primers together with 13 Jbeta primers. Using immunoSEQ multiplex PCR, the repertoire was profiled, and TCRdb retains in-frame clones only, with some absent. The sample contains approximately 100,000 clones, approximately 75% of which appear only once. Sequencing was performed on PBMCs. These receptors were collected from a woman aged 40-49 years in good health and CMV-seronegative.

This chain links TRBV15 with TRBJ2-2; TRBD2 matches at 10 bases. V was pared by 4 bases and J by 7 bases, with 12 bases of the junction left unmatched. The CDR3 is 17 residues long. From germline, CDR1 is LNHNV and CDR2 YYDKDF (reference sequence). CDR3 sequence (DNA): TGTGCCACCAGCAAAAGGTCGCTAGCGGGAGTGATCGGGGAGCTGTTTTTT. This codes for CATSKRSLAGVIGELFF.

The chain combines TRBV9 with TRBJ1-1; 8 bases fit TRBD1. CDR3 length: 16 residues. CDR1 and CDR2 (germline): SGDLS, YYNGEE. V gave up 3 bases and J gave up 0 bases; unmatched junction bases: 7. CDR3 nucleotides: TGTGCCAGCAGCGCCAGCAGGGGGCGAGTGAACACTGAAGCTTTCTTT. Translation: CASSASRGRVNTEAFF.

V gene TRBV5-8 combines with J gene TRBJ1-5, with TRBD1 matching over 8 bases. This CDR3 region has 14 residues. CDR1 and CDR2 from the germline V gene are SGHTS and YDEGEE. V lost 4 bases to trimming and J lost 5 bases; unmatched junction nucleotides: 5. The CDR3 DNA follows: TGTGCCAGCAGCCATGACAGGGGCCATCAGCCCCAGCATTTT. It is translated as CASSHDRGHQPQHF.

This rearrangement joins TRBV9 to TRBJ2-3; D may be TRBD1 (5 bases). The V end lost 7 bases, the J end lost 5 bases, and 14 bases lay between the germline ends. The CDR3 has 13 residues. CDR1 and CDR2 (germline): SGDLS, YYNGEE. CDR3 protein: CASGKQGKDTQYF. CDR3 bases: TGTGCCAGCGGAAAGCAGGGCAAAGATACGCAGTATTTT.

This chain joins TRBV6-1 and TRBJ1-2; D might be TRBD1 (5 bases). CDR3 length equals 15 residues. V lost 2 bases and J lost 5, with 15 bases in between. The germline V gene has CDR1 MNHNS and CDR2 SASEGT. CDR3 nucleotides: TGTGCCAGCAGTGAACATTGGGGGGTCGGGTATGGCTACACCTTC. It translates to CASSEHWGVGYGYTF.

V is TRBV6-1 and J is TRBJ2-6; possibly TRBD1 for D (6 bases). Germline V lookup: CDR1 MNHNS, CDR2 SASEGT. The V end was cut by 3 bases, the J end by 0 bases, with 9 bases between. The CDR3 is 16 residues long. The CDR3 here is CASSEDSVSGANVLTF. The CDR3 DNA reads TGTGCCAGCAGTGAGGACAGCGTCTCTGGGGCCAACGTCCTGACTTTC.

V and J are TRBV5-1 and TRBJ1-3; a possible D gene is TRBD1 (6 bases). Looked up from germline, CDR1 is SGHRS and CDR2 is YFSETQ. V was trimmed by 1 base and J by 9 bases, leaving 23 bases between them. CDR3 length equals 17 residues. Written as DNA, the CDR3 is TGCGCCAGCAGCTTGCGGCCACTGGACAGACTGCAAGGCACCATATATTTT. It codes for CASSLRPLDRLQGTIYF.

CDR3 in amino acids: CASSSQGLGEQYF. CDR3 nucleotides: TGTGCCAGCAGCTCCCAGGGATTAGGCGAGCAGTACTTC. The chain carries TRBV7-9 and TRBJ2-7, with D tentatively TRBD1 (5 bases). The V end was cut by 4 bases, the J end by 6 bases, with 13 bases between. There are 13 residues in the CDR3. Germline V gene lookup returns CDR1 SEHNR and CDR2 FQNEAQ (reference sequence). The full variable domain, completed using reference TRBV7-9 and TRBJ2-7, is DTGVSQNPRHKITKRGQNVTFRCDPISEHNRLYWYRQTLGQGPEFLTYFQNEAQLEKSRLLSDRFSAERPKGSFSTLEIQRTEQGDSAMYLCASSSQGLGEQYFGPGTRLTVT.

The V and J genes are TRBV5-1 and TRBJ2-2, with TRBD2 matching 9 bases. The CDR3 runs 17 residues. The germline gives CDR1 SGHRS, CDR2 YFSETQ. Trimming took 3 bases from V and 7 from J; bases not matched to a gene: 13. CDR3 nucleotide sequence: TGCGCCAGCAGCTCATCTAGCGGGAAATGGGAAGACGGGGAGCTGTTTTTT. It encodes CASSSSSGKWEDGELFF. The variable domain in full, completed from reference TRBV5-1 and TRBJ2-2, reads KAGVTQTPRYLIKTRGQQVTLSCSPISGHRSVSWYQQTPGQGLQFLFEYFSETQRNKGNFPGRFSGRQFSNSRSEMNVSTLELGDSALYLCASSSSSGKWEDGELFFGEGSRLTVL.

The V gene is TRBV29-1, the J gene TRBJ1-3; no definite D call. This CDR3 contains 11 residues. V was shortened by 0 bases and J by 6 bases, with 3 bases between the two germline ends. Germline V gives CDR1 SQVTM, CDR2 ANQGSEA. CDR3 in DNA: TGCAGCGTTGAAGATCTAAACACCATATATTTT. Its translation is CSVEDLNTIYF.

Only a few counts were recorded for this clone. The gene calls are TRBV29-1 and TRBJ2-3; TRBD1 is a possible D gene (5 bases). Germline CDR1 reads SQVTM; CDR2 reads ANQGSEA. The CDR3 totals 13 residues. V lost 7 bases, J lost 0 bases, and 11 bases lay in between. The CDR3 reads CSADNESTDTQYF. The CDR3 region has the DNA TGCAGCGCGGACAACGAAAGCACAGATACGCAGTATTTT.

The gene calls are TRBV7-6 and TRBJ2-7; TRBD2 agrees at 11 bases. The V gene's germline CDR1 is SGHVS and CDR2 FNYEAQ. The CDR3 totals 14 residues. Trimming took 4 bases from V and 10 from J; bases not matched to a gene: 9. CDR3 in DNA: TGTGCCAGCAGCTCCTCAATAGCGGGAGGGGGCCAGTACTTC. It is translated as CASSSSIAGGGQYF.

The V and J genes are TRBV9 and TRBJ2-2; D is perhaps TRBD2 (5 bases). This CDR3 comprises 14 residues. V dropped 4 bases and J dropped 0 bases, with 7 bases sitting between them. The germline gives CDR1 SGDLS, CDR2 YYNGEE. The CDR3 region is CASSSGTNTGELFF. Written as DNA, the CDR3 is TGTGCCAGCAGCTCCGGGACGAACACCGGGGAGCTGTTTTTT.

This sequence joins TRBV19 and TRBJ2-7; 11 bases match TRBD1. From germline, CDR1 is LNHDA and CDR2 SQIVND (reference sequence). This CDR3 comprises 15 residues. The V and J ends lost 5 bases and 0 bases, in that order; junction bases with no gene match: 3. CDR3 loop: CASSPGTGGSYEQYF. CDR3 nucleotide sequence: TGTGCCAGTAGTCCCGGGACAGGGGGCTCCTACGAGCAGTACTTC.

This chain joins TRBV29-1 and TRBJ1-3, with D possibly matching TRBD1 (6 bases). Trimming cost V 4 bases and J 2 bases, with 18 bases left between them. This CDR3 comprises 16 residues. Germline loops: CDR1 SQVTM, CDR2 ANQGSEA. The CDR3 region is CSVGARGVGPGNTIYF. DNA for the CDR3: TGCAGCGTTGGGGCCAGGGGAGTCGGTCCTGGAAACACCATATATTTT.

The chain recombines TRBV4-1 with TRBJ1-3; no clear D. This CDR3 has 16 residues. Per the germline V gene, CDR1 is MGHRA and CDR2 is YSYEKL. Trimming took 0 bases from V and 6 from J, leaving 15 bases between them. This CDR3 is CASSQDMAVFINTIYF. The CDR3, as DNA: TGCGCCAGCAGCCAAGATATGGCAGTCTTTATAAACACCATATATTTT.

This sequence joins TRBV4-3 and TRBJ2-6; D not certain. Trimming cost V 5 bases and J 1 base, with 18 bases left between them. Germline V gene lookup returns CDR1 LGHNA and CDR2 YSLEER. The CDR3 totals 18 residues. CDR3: CASSYSTVKDSGANVLTF. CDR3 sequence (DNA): TGCGCCAGCAGCTATTCGACTGTCAAGGATTCTGGGGCCAACGTCCTGACTTTC.

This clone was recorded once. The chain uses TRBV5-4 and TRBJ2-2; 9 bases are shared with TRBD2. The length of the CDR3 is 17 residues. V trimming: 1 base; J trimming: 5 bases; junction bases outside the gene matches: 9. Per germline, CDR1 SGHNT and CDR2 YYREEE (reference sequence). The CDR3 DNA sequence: TGTGCCAGCAGCTTGTTGGCCGGGGCGGGGGGGACCGGGGAGCTGTTTTTT. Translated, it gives CASSLLAGAGGTGELFF.

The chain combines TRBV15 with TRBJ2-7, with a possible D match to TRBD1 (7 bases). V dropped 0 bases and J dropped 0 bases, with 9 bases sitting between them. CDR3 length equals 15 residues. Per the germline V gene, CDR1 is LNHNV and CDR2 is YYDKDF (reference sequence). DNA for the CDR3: TGTGCCACCAGCAGAGACAGGGGGGACTCCTACGAGCAGTACTTC. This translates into CATSRDRGDSYEQYF.

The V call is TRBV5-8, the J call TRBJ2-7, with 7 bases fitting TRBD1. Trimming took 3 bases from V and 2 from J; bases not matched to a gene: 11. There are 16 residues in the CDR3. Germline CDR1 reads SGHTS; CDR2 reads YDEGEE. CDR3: CASSSTYTGDPYEQYF. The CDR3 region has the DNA TGTGCCAGCAGCTCAACATATACAGGGGATCCCTACGAGCAGTACTTC.

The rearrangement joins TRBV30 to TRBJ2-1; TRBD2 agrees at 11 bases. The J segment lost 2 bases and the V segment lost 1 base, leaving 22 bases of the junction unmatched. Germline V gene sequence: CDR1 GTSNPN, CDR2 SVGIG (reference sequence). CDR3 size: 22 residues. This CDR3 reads CAWSGGVTSGKVHRAAYNEQFF. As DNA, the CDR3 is TGTGCCTGGAGTGGAGGGGTGACTAGCGGGAAGGTTCATAGAGCTGCCTACAATGAGCAGTTCTTC. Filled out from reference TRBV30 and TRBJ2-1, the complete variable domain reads SQTIHQWPATLVQPVGSPLSLECTVEGTSNPNLYWYRQAAGRGLQLLFYSVGIGQISSEVPQNLSASRPQDRQFILSSKKLLLSDSGFYLCAWSGGVTSGKVHRAAYNEQFFGPGTRLTVL.

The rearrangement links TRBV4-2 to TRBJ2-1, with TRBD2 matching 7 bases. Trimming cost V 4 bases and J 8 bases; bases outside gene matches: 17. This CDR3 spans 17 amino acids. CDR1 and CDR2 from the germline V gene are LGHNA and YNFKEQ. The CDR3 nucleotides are TGTGCCAGCAGCCGCTGGGCGGTGGAGCGGGGATTGGATGAGCAGTTCTTC. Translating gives CASSRWAVERGLDEQFF.

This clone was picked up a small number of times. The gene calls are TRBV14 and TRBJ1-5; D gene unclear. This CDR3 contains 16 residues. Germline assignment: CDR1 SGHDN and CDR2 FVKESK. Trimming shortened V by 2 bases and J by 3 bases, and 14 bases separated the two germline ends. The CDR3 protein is CASSQTIRRYNQPQHF. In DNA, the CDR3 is TGTGCCAGCAGCCAAACTATAAGGCGGTACAATCAGCCCCAGCATTTT.

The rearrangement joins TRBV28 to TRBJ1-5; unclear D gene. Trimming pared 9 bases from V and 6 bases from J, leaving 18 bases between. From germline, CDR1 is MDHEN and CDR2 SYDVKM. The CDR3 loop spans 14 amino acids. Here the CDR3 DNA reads TGTGCCAGTACCCCGATAGGAGTCGGTCAGCCCCAGCATTTT. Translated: CASTPIGVGQPQHF.

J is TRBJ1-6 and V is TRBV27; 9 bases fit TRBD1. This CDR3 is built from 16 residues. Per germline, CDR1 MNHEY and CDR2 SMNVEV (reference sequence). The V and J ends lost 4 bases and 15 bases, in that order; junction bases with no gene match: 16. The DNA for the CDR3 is TGTGCCAGCAGTTCCCCCTCACAGGGGGCGTCGAGCCTCCTCCACTTT. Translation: CASSSPSQGASSLLHF.

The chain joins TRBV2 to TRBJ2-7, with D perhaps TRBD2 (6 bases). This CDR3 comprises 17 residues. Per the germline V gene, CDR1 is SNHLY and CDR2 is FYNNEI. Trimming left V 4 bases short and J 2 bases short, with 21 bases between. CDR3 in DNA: TGTGCCAGCAGTGCCCCGGTGACTGGGGGGTGGGCCTACGAGCAGTACTTC. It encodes CASSAPVTGGWAYEQYF.

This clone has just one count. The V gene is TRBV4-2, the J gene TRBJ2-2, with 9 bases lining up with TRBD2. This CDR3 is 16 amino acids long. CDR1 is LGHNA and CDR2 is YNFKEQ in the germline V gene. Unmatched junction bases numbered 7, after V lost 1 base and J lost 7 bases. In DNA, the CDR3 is TGTGCCAGCAGCCAAGCGGCGGGGGGGCGGGGCGGGGAGCTGTTTTTT. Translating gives CASSQAAGGRGGELFF.

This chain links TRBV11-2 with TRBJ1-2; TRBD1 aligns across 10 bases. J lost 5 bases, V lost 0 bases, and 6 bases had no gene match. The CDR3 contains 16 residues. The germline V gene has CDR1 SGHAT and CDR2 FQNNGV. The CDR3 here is CASSLDLTGGGYGYTF. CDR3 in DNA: TGTGCCAGCAGCTTAGATCTGACAGGGGGCGGTTATGGCTACACCTTC.

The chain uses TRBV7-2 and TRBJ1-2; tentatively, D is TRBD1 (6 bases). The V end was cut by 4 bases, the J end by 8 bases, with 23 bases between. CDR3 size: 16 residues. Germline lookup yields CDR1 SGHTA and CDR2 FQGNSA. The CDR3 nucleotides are TGTGCCAGCAGCTACAGGGCCGGGAATGAAGCTTACGGCTACACCTTC. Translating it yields CASSYRAGNEAYGYTF.

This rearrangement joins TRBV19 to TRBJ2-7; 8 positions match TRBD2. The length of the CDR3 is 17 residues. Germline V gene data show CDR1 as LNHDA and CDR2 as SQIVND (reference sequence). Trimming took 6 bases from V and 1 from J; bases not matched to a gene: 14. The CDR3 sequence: CASSQAISGVISYEQYF. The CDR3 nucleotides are TGTGCCAGTAGCCAAGCTATTAGCGGGGTTATATCCTACGAGCAGTACTTC.

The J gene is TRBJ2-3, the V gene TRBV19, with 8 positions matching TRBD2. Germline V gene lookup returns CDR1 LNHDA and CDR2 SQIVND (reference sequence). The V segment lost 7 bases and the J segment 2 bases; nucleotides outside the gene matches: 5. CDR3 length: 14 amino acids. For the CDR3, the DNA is TGTGCCAGTACCGGCGGGAGGTACACAGATACGCAGTATTTT. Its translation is CASTGGRYTDTQYF.